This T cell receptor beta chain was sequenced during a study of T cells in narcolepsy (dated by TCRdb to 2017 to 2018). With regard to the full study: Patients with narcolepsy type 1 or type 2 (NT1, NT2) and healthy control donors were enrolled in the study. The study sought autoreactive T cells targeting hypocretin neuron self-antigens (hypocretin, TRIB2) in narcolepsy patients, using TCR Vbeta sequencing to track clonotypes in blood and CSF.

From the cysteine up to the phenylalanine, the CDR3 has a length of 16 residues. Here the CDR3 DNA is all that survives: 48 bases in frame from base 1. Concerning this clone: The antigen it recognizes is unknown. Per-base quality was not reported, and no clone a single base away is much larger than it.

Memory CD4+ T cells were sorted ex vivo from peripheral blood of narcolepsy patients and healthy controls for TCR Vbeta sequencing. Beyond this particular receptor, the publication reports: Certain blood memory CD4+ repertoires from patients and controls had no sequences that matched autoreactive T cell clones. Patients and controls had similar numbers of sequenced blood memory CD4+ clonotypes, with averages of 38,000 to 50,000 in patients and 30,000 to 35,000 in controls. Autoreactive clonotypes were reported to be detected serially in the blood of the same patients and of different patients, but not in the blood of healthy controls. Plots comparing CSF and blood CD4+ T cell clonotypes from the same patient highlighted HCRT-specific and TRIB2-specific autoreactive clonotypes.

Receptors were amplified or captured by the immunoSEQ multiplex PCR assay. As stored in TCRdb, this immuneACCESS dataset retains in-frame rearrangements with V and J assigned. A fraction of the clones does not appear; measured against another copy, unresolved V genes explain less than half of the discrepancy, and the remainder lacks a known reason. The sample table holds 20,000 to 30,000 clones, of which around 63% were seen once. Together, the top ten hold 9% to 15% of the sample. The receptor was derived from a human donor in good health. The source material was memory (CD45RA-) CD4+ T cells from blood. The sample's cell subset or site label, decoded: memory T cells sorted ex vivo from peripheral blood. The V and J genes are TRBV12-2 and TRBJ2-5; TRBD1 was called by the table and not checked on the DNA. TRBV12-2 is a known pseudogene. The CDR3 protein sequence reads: CASRLGGKGVRETQYF. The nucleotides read TGTGCAAGTCGCTTAGGCGGAAAGGGGGTTCGGGAGACCCAGTACTTC.